Sequencing of this T cell receptor (beta chain) was carried out in a study of T-cell memory formation after mild COVID-19. V lost 3 bases to trimming and J lost 7 bases; unmatched junction nucleotides: 5. Germline values: CDR1 LNHDA, CDR2 SQIVND (reference sequence). CDR3 length: 14 amino acids. One entry per CDR3 protein results from TCRdb running MiXCR on the 5' RACE reads. The sample has hundreds of thousands of distinct CDR3 sequences; 15% to 20% are singletons. The table lists this clonotype with a few counts. This rearrangement joins TRBV19 to TRBJ2-1, with 8 bases that match TRBD1. The sequencing sample was made of PBMCs or a T cell subset sorted from them (not recorded which). This clonotype originated in a young man who had mild COVID-19 (a few samples of this study predate the infection). Cell type and time point are not known. This chain's CDR3 is CASSILQGANEQFF. The CDR3, as DNA: TGTGCCAGTAGTATCTTGCAGGGGGCGAATGAGCAGTTCTTC.